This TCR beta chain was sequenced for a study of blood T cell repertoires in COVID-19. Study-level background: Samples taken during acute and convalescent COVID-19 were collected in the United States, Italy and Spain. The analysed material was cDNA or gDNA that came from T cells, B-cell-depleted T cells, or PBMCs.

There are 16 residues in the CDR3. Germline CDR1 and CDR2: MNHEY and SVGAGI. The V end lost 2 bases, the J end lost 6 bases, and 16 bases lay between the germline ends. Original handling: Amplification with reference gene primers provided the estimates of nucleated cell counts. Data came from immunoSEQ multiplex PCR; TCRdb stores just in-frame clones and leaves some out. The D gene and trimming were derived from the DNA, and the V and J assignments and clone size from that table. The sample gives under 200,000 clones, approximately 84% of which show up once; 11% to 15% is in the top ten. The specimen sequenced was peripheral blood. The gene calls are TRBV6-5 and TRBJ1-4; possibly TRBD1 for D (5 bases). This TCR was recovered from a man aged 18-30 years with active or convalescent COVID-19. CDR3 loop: CASSYGGGVGYEKLFF. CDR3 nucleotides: TGTGCCAGCAGTTACGGGGGGGGAGTGGGTTATGAAAAACTGTTTTTT.